These 14 T cell receptor beta chains were sequenced from one sample in a study of neurological immune-mediated disorders. TCRdb itself ran the 5' RACE reads through MiXCR, one entry per CDR3 protein. This table has about 76,000 distinct CDR3 sequences, under 20% appearing once. Sequencing was carried out using PBMCs. The source of these receptors is a woman aged 35 to 49 in good health.

The table lists this clonotype with many counts. The chain combines TRBV28 with TRBJ1-5; no clear D gene. V was trimmed by 5 bases and J by 5 bases, leaving 13 bases between them. The CDR3 is 14 amino acids. From germline, CDR1 is MDHEN and CDR2 SYDVKM. The CDR3 DNA is TGTGCCAGCAGTCATGGGAGGTGGCATCAGCCCCAGCATTTT. The encoded protein is CASSHGRWHQPQHF.

This clonotype was detected ten times or more. Here the CDR3 DNA reads TGTGCCAGCAGTTCAGCGGGGGGACGTTACAATGAGCAGTTCTTC. Its protein product is CASSSAGGRYNEQFF. The rearrangement links TRBV5-5 to TRBJ2-1; 9 bases are a match to TRBD2. The CDR3 extends over 15 amino acids. Germline CDR1 and CDR2: SGHKS and YYEKEE (reference sequence). V dropped 5 bases and J dropped 4; count of bases not matched to a gene: 7.

This clonotype was seen ten or more times. The chain uses TRBV20-1 and TRBJ2-7; D uncertain. The germline gives CDR1 DFQATT, CDR2 SNEGSKA (reference sequence). CDR3 length: 11 residues. The V and J ends lost 5 bases and 6 bases respectively, with 11 bases between them. CDR3 coding DNA: TGCAGTGCTGAGTTTGAAGGCGAGCAGTACGTC. Encoded protein: CSAEFEGEQYV.

This clonotype came up many times. The chain combines TRBV10-2 with TRBJ1-5; 8 nucleotides line up with TRBD1. The V gene's germline CDR1 is WSHSY and CDR2 SAAADI. V trimming: 4 bases; J trimming: 1 base; junction bases outside the gene matches: 6. The CDR3 spans 16 residues. The CDR3 DNA sequence: TGCGCCAGCAGTGCCTCTGACAGGGGCAGCAATCAGCCCCAGCATTTT. It encodes CASSASDRGSNQPQHF.

This clonotype was detected ten times or more. V usage is TRBV12-5 and J usage is TRBJ2-3, with D maybe TRBD2 (7 bases). The V gene lost 7 bases and the J gene lost 1 base, with 18 bases spanning the gap. The CDR3 consists of 16 residues. The V gene's germline CDR1 is LGHNT and CDR2 FRNRAP. CDR3 in amino acids: CASAAKGGGGTDTQYF. The CDR3 DNA sequence: TGTGCTAGTGCCGCGAAGGGAGGGGGAGGCACAGATACGCAGTATTTT. Supplemented by reference TRBV12-5 and TRBJ2-3, the full variable domain reads DARVTQTPRHKVTEMGQEVTMRCQPILGHNTVFWYRQTMMQGLELLAYFRNRAPLDDSGMPKDRFSAEMPDATLATLKIQPSEPRDSAVYFCASAAKGGGGTDTQYFGPGTRLTVL.

This clonotype turned up a few times. The chain recombines TRBV6-2 or TRBV6-3 with TRBJ2-6, with 9 bases that match TRBD2. Germline V gene data show CDR1 as MNHEY and CDR2 as SVGEGT. The CDR3 contains 21 residues. Unmatched junction bases numbered 12, after V lost 0 bases and J lost 0 bases. CDR3 in amino acids: CASSYSRGGGALSSGANVLTF. Here the CDR3 DNA reads TGTGCCAGCAGTTACTCGAGGGGCGGGGGGGCCCTCAGCTCTGGGGCCAACGTCCTGACTTTC.

This clonotype is termed medium-sized. The chain recombines TRBV12-3 or TRBV12-4 with TRBJ2-3; D gene uncertain. The V end lost 5 bases, the J end lost 2 bases, and 11 bases lay between the germline ends. The CDR3 totals 14 residues. The CDR3 coding sequence is TGTGCCAGCAGTCCGGTTGAGCCCACAGATACGCAGTATTTT. It encodes CASSPVEPTDTQYF.

The table lists this clonotype with many counts. This chain connects TRBV7-2 to TRBJ2-3; 15 bases are a match to TRBD2. The CDR3 runs 17 residues. Trimming at V came to 4 bases and at J to 0 bases, leaving 2 bases not matched to a gene. The germline CDR1 and CDR2 sequences are SGHTA and FQGNSA. As DNA, the CDR3 is TGTGCCAGCAGCTGGGGACTAGCGGGGGGAAGCACAGATACGCAGTATTTT. Protein: CASSWGLAGGSTDTQYF. Full variable domain (outside the CDR3, taken from reference TRBV7-2 and TRBJ2-3): GAGVSQSPSNKVTEKGKDVELRCDPISGHTALYWYRQSLGQGLEFLIYFQGNSAPDKSGLPSDRFSAERTGGSVSTLTIQRTQQEDSAVYLCASSWGLAGGSTDTQYFGPGTRLTVL.

This clonotype occurred many times. This rearrangement joins TRBV2 to TRBJ1-1; 10 bases align to TRBD1. V lost 3 bases and J lost 1; bases outside the gene matches: 8. Germline lookup yields CDR1 SNHLY and CDR2 FYNNEI. The CDR3 sequence is 17 residues long. CDR3 protein: CASSEEIGQGGNTEAFF. For the CDR3, the DNA is TGTGCCAGCAGTGAGGAGATAGGACAGGGGGGGAACACTGAAGCTTTCTTT.

Ten or more counts support this clonotype. The chain joins TRBV15 to TRBJ2-7, with 11 positions matching TRBD2. This CDR3 region has 14 residues. Germline CDR1 reads LNHNV; CDR2 reads YYDKDF (reference sequence). With V trimmed by 3 bases and J by 6 bases, 4 bases remained unmatched. Here the CDR3 DNA reads TGTGCCACCAGCAGGTCCGGGACTAGCGGCGAGCAGTACTTC. Its protein product is CATSRSGTSGEQYF.

This chain connects TRBV7-3 to TRBJ2-3; the D gene is possibly TRBD2 (5 bases). Trimming stripped 5 bases from V and 2 bases from J, with 14 bases between. The germline CDR1 and CDR2 sequences are SGHTA and FQGTGA. The CDR3 has 15 amino acids. In nucleotides, the CDR3 is TGTGCCAGCAGCGCCGGGATTCACGACACAGATACGCAGTATTTT. Encoded protein: CASSAGIHDTDTQYF.

The chain carries TRBV15 and TRBJ2-5; a possible D gene is TRBD1 (7 bases). Trimming took off 2 bases at V and 6 bases at J, with 16 bases between the two ends. The CDR3 runs 15 residues. The germline gives CDR1 LNHNV, CDR2 YYDKDF (reference sequence). CDR3 nucleotide sequence: TGTGCCACCAGCAGACCATCAGGGGGGATCAAGACCCAGTACTTC. This translates into CATSRPSGGIKTQYF.

This clonotype came up many times. The chain carries TRBV29-1 and TRBJ1-2; 9 bases agree with TRBD1. CDR1 SQVTM and CDR2 ANQGSEA come from the germline V gene. After removal of 7 bases from V and 2 bases from J, the junction contained 11 bases not matched to a gene. This CDR3 comprises 15 residues. The CDR3 loop reads CSAPGQGQGNYGYTF. The CDR3 DNA reads TGCAGCGCGCCGGGACAGGGACAGGGAAACTATGGCTACACCTTC.

This clonotype was counted many times. The gene calls are TRBV25-1 and TRBJ2-3; no definite D call. The germline V gene encodes CDR1 MGHDK and CDR2 SYGVNS. Trimming took 1 base from V and 5 from J, leaving 7 bases between them. The CDR3 is 13 amino acids. The CDR3 spells CASSESGRDTQYF. The CDR3 DNA sequence: TGTGCCAGCAGTGAATCGGGCCGAGATACGCAGTATTTT.